One T cell receptor (beta chain) is described in this entry. The V and J ends lost 3 bases and 5 bases, in that order; junction bases with no gene match: 9. The CDR3 extends over 17 amino acids. Germline CDR1 reads GTSNPN; CDR2 reads SVGIG (reference sequence). The sample is drawn from a study of CD8 T cells in Susac syndrome. Sequencing targeted TCR beta in blood CD8+ and CD4+ T cells. Negative isolation yielded the CD8+ and CD4+ T cells, while FACS enriched the TEMRA cells. Random hexamers were used to reverse transcribe 0.5 to 1 ug of RNA. Amplification of TCR beta CDR3 used immunoSEQ multiplex PCR across 54 Vbeta and 13 Jbeta. TCRdb itself ran the immunoSEQ multiplex PCR reads through MiXCR, one entry per CDR3 protein. The sample has about 430,000 distinct CDR3 sequences; around 85% are singletons.

The sequence came from a human donor with multiple sclerosis. J is TRBJ2-1 and V is TRBV30; 14 bases are a match to TRBD2. The sequencing input was CD8+ T cells from PBMCs. CDR3 region: CAWRAGTSGRINNEQFF. DNA for the CDR3: TGTGCCTGGAGAGCCGGGACTAGCGGGAGAATCAACAATGAGCAGTTCTTC.